The source of this T cell receptor beta chain is a study of blood T cell repertoires in COVID-19. Study overall: Nucleic acid was either cDNA or gDNA, and it came from T cells, B-cell-depleted T cells, or PBMCs.

The CDR3 has 17 amino acids. Germline V gene sequence: CDR1 SGHTA, CDR2 FQGNSA. V dropped 0 bases and J dropped 8; count of bases not matched to a gene: 11. In the authors' workflow: Nucleated cell number was recorded as an estimate derived from reference gene primer amplification. Repertoires were generated with immunoSEQ multiplex PCR, while TCRdb's copy carries only in-frame clones and drops some. V, J and clone size reflect that table, while D and trimming were determined from the DNA. Counted here are about 210,000 clones, 80% to 90% occurring once; the ten biggest clones make up roughly 1.5%. Sequenced material: peripheral blood. The rearrangement uses TRBV7-2 and TRBJ1-2; 11 nucleotides align to TRBD1. This clonotype was obtained from a man younger than 30 with active or convalescent COVID-19. Here the CDR3 reads CASSLARTPGQGGGYTF. As DNA, the CDR3 is TGTGCCAGCAGCTTAGCGAGAACACCGGGACAGGGGGGAGGCTACACCTTC.